The 3 T cell receptor beta chains in this list originate from one sample, sequenced in a study of T cell responses to AZD1222 COVID-19 vaccine. Profiled with immunoSEQ multiplex PCR; TCRdb holds only in-frame clones, not every one. The sample holds 150,000 to 200,000 clones, about 94% seen once. Source: peripheral blood, taken on day 0 of AZD1222 vaccination. These receptors originate from an adult in good health.

The chain links TRBV28 to TRBJ2-2; 7 bases are a match to TRBD2. Germline V CDR1 and CDR2: MDHEN, SYDVKM. CDR3 length equals 14 residues. J was trimmed by 4 bases and V by 8 bases; bases with no gene match: 7. This CDR3 is CASLRRETTGELFF. The CDR3 nucleotides read TGTGCCAGCCTTCGGCGGGAGACCACCGGGGAGCTGTTTTTT.

V usage is TRBV7-8 and J usage is TRBJ1-5, with 10 bases that match TRBD1. With 4 bases clipped from V and 5 bases from J, the junction kept 8 bases outside the gene matches. Germline V CDR1 and CDR2: SGHVS, FQNEAQ. The CDR3 consists of 16 residues. CDR3 region: CASSSGDRGRDQPQHF. In DNA, the CDR3 is TGTGCCAGCAGCTCTGGGGACAGGGGACGGGATCAGCCCCAGCATTTT.

This clone has a single count. The V call is TRBV4-2, the J call TRBJ2-2, with TRBD2 identical over 8 bases. Germline trimming cut 7 bases from V and 4 bases from J; bases unmatched to any gene: 5. The CDR3 has 14 residues. Germline-derived CDR1 and CDR2 are LGHNA and YNFKEQ. CDR3: CASMGLGVTGELFF. The CDR3 DNA reads as TGTGCCAGCATGGGACTAGGTGTCACCGGGGAGCTGTTTTTT.